These T cell receptor beta chains were read from a single sample in a study of OX40 agonist ivuxolimab in advanced cancers. Only in-frame clones appear in the TCRdb table, and some are missing; sequencing was by immunoSEQ multiplex PCR. The table has about 62,000 clones, over 90% seen once. Material: CD4+ or CD8+ T cells sorted from blood, obtained in a trial of the OX40 agonist ivuxolimab. These receptors all stem from an adult with an advanced solid tumor such as melanoma, head and neck, liver or kidney cancer. Each CDR3 is given with its conserved first and last residue. D genes are given only for firm matches.

len | j_gene | v_gene | d_gene | CDR3aa
17 | TRBJ1-5 | TRBV19 | . | CASSIDSGRYSNQPQHF
13 | TRBJ2-2 | TRBV9 | . | CASSVEGIGELFF
14 | TRBJ2-3 | TRBV7-9 | . | CASSLVGSTDTQYF
16 | TRBJ2-1 | TRBV7-9 | TRBD2 | CASSSRPGLADNEQFF
15 | TRBJ2-7 | TRBV19 | TRBD2 | CASSPKLAGGHEQYF
14 | TRBJ1-5 | TRBV30 | TRBD1 | CAWSVGQGDQPQHF
14 | TRBJ2-1 | TRBV19 | . | CASSILSSSDEQFF
15 | TRBJ2-1 | TRBV4-2 | . | CASSQPTGANNEQFF
15 | TRBJ2-3 | TRBV11-1 | TRBD1 | CASSPGQGAADTQYF
12 | TRBJ2-1 | TRBV6-1 | . | CASSDSRVGEFF
15 | TRBJ2-2 | TRBV4-2 | TRBD1 | CASSHGTGNTGELFF
16 | TRBJ1-1 | TRBV4-3 | . | CASSQEVGHLNTEAFF
13 | TRBJ2-2 | TRBV10-3 | . | CAIWTANTGELFF
16 | TRBJ1-5 | TRBV5-5 | . | CASSLEGGRPGQPQHF
10 | TRBJ2-7 | TRBV2 | . | CASRGYEQYF
13 | TRBJ1-2 | TRBV7-2 | . | CASTEGQDYGYTF
16 | TRBJ2-1 | TRBV5-6 | . | CASSLGVSGANNEQFF
14 | TRBJ1-3 | TRBV18 | TRBD1 | CASSLGQAGNTIYF
13 | TRBJ2-3 | TRBV7-9 | TRBD1 | CASSSDREDTQYF
16 | TRBJ2-3 | TRBV2 | TRBD1 | CASSEAGQGAGDTQYF